The clone carrying this T cell receptor (beta chain) was counted only a few times. Its target is not known. The sample comes from a study of Ad26.COV2.S vaccination and SARS-CoV-2 variants. Sequenced by immunoSEQ multiplex PCR; TCRdb stores in-frame clones only, minus some. Seen here are some 500,000 clones, 89% observed once, and the top ten hold over 2.5%. V was clipped by 3 bases and J by 1 base, with 9 bases between them. There are 14 residues in the CDR3. Per germline, CDR1 LNHDA and CDR2 SQIVND (reference sequence). As to treatment: around 19 received Ad26.COV2.S at low or high dose, single or two shots; a few received placebo; per-sample allocation not given. Samples were taken on day 63 after the first vaccine or placebo injection. SARS-CoV-2 spike from the Wuhan strain was encoded by the vaccine, an Ad26 vector. Points from the study as a whole: TCR breadth and depth analyses may have underestimated total T cell responses. Comparable non-spike TCR breadth was observed in vaccine and placebo recipients.

Sequencing was performed on peripheral blood, taken in a trial of Ad26.COV2.S vaccine versus placebo. The rearrangement uses TRBV19 and TRBJ1-1, with D possibly being TRBD1 (6 bases). This receptor was taken from a person aged 18-60 years who received the Ad26.COV2.S COVID-19 vaccine or a placebo. Here the CDR3 reads CASSIRDKNTEAFF. The DNA for the CDR3 is TGTGCCAGTAGTATCCGGGACAAGAACACTGAAGCTTTCTTT.